This entry concerns a single TCR beta chain. This specimen comes from a study of human T cells and chemical hapten exposure. Time point described: patch test 3, about 24 weeks after DPC sensitization. Sample treatment: therapeutic diphenylcyclopropenone sensitization with weekly scalp DPC. The CDR3 totals 14 residues. Trimming took off 0 bases at V and 6 bases at J, with 10 bases between the two ends. Per germline, CDR1 LNHNV and CDR2 YYDKDF (reference sequence). TCRdb used MiXCR to reprocess the RACE reads, holding one entry per CDR3 protein. The sample holds fewer than 200,000 distinct CDR3 sequences, about a quarter seen once.

The sequencing used whole blood, collected in connection with sensitization to the hapten diphenylcyclopropenone (DPC). The TCR sequence derives from a woman under 30 with alopecia areata. Some clones in this sample may be carry-over from other donors' samples. This chain uses TRBV15 with TRBJ2-3, with D possibly TRBD2 on 5 matching bases. In DNA form, the CDR3 reads TGTGCCACCAGCAGAGATCTTAGCGCGGATACGCAGTATTTT. This translates into CATSRDLSADTQYF. The full variable domain, with the rest looked up from reference TRBV15 and TRBJ2-3, is DAMVIQNPRYQVTQFGKPVTLSCSQTLNHNVMYWYQQKSSQAPKLLFHYYDKDFNNEADTPDNFQSRRPNTSFCFLDIRSPGLGDTAMYLCATSRDLSADTQYFGPGTRLTVL.